This record concerns one T cell receptor (beta chain) sequence. Time point described: after neoadjuvant nivolumab, at surgical resection. Stage II-IVA oral cavity squamous cell carcinoma was new and untreated by systemic or radiation therapy. Six replicates per PBMC sample, mostly from approximately 0.45 ug of genomic DNA. TCRdb's table, derived via immunoSEQ multiplex PCR, lists solely in-frame clones and lacks some. In the table there are 55,000 to 80,000 clones, 80% to 90% of which are singletons. The sample originates from a study of neoadjuvant anti-PD-1 for oral cavity cancer. Across the study: Non-progressing patients received a fourth nivolumab dose near day 43, then surgery on days 50-56.

This CDR3 region has 13 residues. V was trimmed by 8 bases and J by 0 bases, leaving 11 bases between them. Looked up from germline, CDR1 is SGHVS and CDR2 is FQNEAQ. The receptor comes from a person between 40 and 85 years old with oral cavity squamous cell carcinoma. The chain couples TRBV7-8 to TRBJ2-7; D is perhaps TRBD1 (6 bases). The specimen was PBMCs, collected after nivolumab (anti-PD-1) treatment. The CDR3 DNA is TGTGCCAGCGCCCGGACAGACTCCTACGAGCAGTACTTC. Amino acid sequence: CASARTDSYEQYF.